Each of the 3 T cell receptor beta chains below was sequenced from the same sample in a study of T cells in Graves' hyperthyroidism and ophthalmopathy. TCR beta CDR3 regions were amplified from RNA. HTBI primers were used for first-round RT-PCR of the TCR CDR3. TCRdb called the multiplex PCR reads again in MiXCR, with one record for every CDR3 protein. Here the sample spans 640,000 or so distinct CDR3 sequences, approximately 14% being singletons. Input material: blood. The receptors come from a woman between 18 and 29 years old with Graves' ophthalmopathy.

This clonotype was observed a handful of times. The V and J genes are TRBV7-2 and TRBJ1-6; 11 bases are a match to TRBD1. Germline CDR1 SGHTA, CDR2 FQGNSA. The CDR3 runs 15 residues. V was clipped by 5 bases and J by 10 bases; unmatched bases: 7. As DNA, the CDR3 is TGTGCCAGCAGCCTTATGGACAGGGGGCCCTCACCCCTCCACTTT. This translates into CASSLMDRGPSPLHF.

The sample holds many counts of this clonotype. The chain carries TRBV5-5 and TRBJ2-3, with 10 bases that match TRBD2. Germline values: CDR1 SGHKS, CDR2 YYEKEE (reference sequence). This CDR3 has 19 residues. Trimming cost V 0 bases and J 1 base; bases outside gene matches: 11. Here the CDR3 reads CASSLASQAGTSGTDTQYF. The CDR3 DNA reads TGTGCCAGCAGCTTGGCCTCCCAAGCCGGGACTAGCGGCACAGATACGCAGTATTTT.

This clonotype came up many times. The V and J genes are TRBV4-1 and TRBJ2-3, with no clear D. Germline V gene lookup returns CDR1 MGHRA and CDR2 YSYEKL. V lost 6 bases to trimming and J lost 0 bases, with 7 bases between them. This CDR3 is built from 13 residues. CDR3: CASRHYSTDTQYF. The CDR3 DNA reads TGCGCCAGCAGGCACTATAGCACAGATACGCAGTATTTT.